The rows below give T cell receptor beta chains drawn from one sample of a study of graft-versus-host responses after intestinal transplantation. Repertoires were generated with immunoSEQ multiplex PCR, while TCRdb's copy carries only in-frame clones and drops some. The table includes some 66,000 clones, 89% detected once. The sample here was ileum tissue, taken around 350 days after transplant. These receptor sequences come from a human patient who received an intestinal transplant, so some T cells may come from the graft donor. CDR3s include the opening cysteine and the closing phenylalanine or tryptophan. Fields, in order: J gene, V gene, D gene, clone size, CDR3 length, CDR3 protein, CDR3 DNA. The D gene is left open where the match is weak. Clone size is shown for a subset of rows, as once, few, many or a class of expanded clone.

>TRBJ2-7|TRBV7-2|.|.|12
CASSRDISEQYF
TGTGCCAGCAGCCGAGACATCTCCGAGCAGTACTTC
>TRBJ2-7|TRBV11-2|TRBD2|.|18
CASSLPRLAGGQSYEQYF
TGTGCCAGCAGCTTACCCAGACTAGCGGGGGGGCAATCGTACGAGCAGTACTTC
>TRBJ2-3|TRBV2|.|.|14
CASSEDRSTDTQYF
TGTGCCAGCAGTGAAGATCGTAGCACAGATACGCAGTATTTT
>TRBJ2-3|TRBV9|.|.|15
CASSVGRTDTDTQYF
TGTGCCAGCAGCGTAGGACGCACCGACACAGATACGCAGTATTTT
>TRBJ2-2|TRBV7-3|.|.|14
CASSFMDTPGELFF
TGTGCCAGCAGCTTTATGGACACCCCCGGGGAGCTGTTTTTT
>TRBJ2-6|TRBV5-6|.|few|19
CASSFFGGASTSGANVLTF
TGTGCCAGCAGCTTCTTTGGAGGGGCCTCTACCTCTGGGGCCAACGTCCTGACTTTC
>TRBJ2-5|TRBV15|.|.|11
CATSRLGTQYF
TGTGCCACCAGCAGGTTGGGGACCCAGTACTTC
>TRBJ2-1|TRBV29-1|TRBD2|.|15
CSAMEAGGSYNEQFF
TGCAGCGCAATGGAGGCGGGAGGCTCCTACAATGAGCAGTTCTTC
>TRBJ1-6|TRBV2|TRBD1|.|14
CASSDGQGDSPLHF
TGTGCCAGCAGTGACGGCCAGGGGGATTCACCCCTCCACTTT
>TRBJ2-3|TRBV28|.|.|16
CASSPGTSRGTDTQYF
TGTGCCAGCAGTCCCGGGACCTCACGGGGGACAGATACGCAGTATTTT
>TRBJ1-2|TRBV4-1|.|.|12
CASSPRGDGYTF
TGCGCCAGCAGCCCGCGGGGAGATGGCTACACCTTC
>TRBJ1-1|TRBV6-1|.|.|14
CASTQAPGSTEAFF
TGTGCCAGCACCCAAGCCCCGGGGAGCACTGAAGCTTTCTTT
>TRBJ2-1|TRBV4-1|.|.|13
CASSQGTVDEQFF
TGCGCCAGCAGCCAAGGGACAGTCGATGAGCAGTTCTTC
>TRBJ1-6|TRBV14|.|.|14
CASTLGSYNSPLHF
TGTGCCAGCACTCTTGGCTCTTATAATTCACCCCTCCACTTT
>TRBJ2-5|TRBV6-4|.|.|15
CASRIPRTGEETQYF
TGTGCCAGCAGGATCCCCCGGACGGGGGAAGAGACCCAGTACTTC
>TRBJ1-5|TRBV18|.|.|13
CASSPDVAWPQHF
TGTGCCAGCTCACCGGACGTTGCCTGGCCCCAGCATTTT
>TRBJ2-7|TRBV14|TRBD2|.|14
CASSQVGGFYEQYF
TGTGCCAGCAGCCAAGTGGGAGGGTTCTACGAGCAGTACTTC
>TRBJ2-7|TRBV27|.|.|15
CASSFRFGGGYEQYF
TGTGCCAGCAGTTTTCGCTTCGGTGGTGGCTACGAGCAGTACTTC
>TRBJ2-7|TRBV13|TRBD2|once|17
CASSRTTGLPSSYEQYF
TGTGCCAGCAGCAGAACAACGGGACTACCTTCCTCCTACGAGCAGTACTTC
>TRBJ2-3|TRBV4-1|.|.|16
CASSKSLNDWPFTQYF
TGCGCCAGCAGCAAATCCCTCAACGATTGGCCCTTTACGCAGTATTTT